These 5 T cell receptor beta chains were all obtained from the same sample, sequenced in a study of cytomegalovirus exposure and HLA in healthy donors. The PCR had 60 Vbeta and 13 Jbeta primers. TCRdb keeps only in-frame clones here, not all; method: immunoSEQ multiplex PCR. The repertoire holds 120,000 to 150,000 clones, with around 77% as singletons. The source material was PBMCs. Source of these receptors: a woman in her thirties or forties in good health and CMV-seropositive.

This chain links TRBV5-1 with TRBJ2-5; the match to TRBD2 covers 13 bases. Germline values: CDR1 SGHRS, CDR2 YFSETQ. V lost 4 bases and J lost 1; bases outside the gene matches: 10. CDR3 size: 18 residues. DNA for the CDR3: TGCGCCAGCAGCGCCGGGACTAGCGGGGCCTCTTTCCAAGAGACCCAGTACTTC. Protein product: CASSAGTSGASFQETQYF.

This clone occurred once. The chain couples TRBV6-1 to TRBJ1-5; 12 bases are a match to TRBD1. Trimming at V came to 7 bases and at J to 4 bases, leaving 5 bases not matched to a gene. Looked up from germline, CDR1 is MNHNS and CDR2 is SASEGT. The CDR3 consists of 15 residues. The CDR3 DNA reads TGTGCCAGCACGGGACAGGGGGCCCTAAATCAGCCCCAGCATTTT. Translated: CASTGQGALNQPQHF.

This clone was observed a handful of times. The genes are TRBV18 and TRBJ1-4, with D unresolved. Trimming took off 0 bases at V and 7 bases at J, with 12 bases between the two ends. From germline, CDR1 is KGHSH and CDR2 LQKENI. The CDR3 has 15 residues. CDR3: CASSPPGEGGEKLFF. The CDR3 DNA follows: TGTGCCAGCTCACCACCGGGAGAGGGAGGTGAAAAACTGTTTTTT.

V usage is TRBV6-1 and J usage is TRBJ1-1; D is ambiguous. This CDR3 spans 11 amino acids. Germline V gene sequence: CDR1 MNHNS, CDR2 SASEGT. V lost 5 bases to trimming and J lost 10 bases, with 11 bases between them. The CDR3 DNA is TGTGCCAGCAGTTCGGGTTTAGGAGCTTTCTTT. Translated, it gives CASSSGLGAFF.

The chain uses TRBV5-1 and TRBJ2-7; D possibly corresponds to TRBD2 (6 bases). V was clipped by 2 bases and J by 4 bases, with 13 bases between them. Germline assignment: CDR1 SGHRS and CDR2 YFSETQ. CDR3 size: 14 residues. This CDR3 is CASSFHSGTYEQYF. The CDR3, as DNA: TGCGCCAGCAGCTTCCATAGCGGAACGTACGAGCAGTACTTC.